This T cell receptor beta chain originates from a study of OX40 agonist ivuxolimab in advanced cancers. Findings and caveats of the study: Part of the nonresponder group also had normalized T-cell clonal expansion that was low. Averaged across samples, CD8+ T cells carried more expanded clones than CD4+ did.

Worth noting for this clone: No antigen is known for it.

Prior autoimmune disease or systemic immunosuppression barred patients. V lost 6 bases, J lost 2 bases, and 14 bases lay in between. CDR3 size: 14 residues. The germline V gene has CDR1 KGHSH and CDR2 LQKENI. Generated by immunoSEQ multiplex PCR, the TCRdb table keeps only in-frame clones and is missing some. The repertoire holds about 67,000 clones, approximately 89% seen once, with around 2.2% in the top ten. This clonotype was obtained from an adult with an advanced solid tumor such as melanoma, head and neck, liver or kidney cancer. The source material was CD4+ or CD8+ T cells sorted from blood, sampled in a trial of the OX40 agonist ivuxolimab. The V call is TRBV18, the J call TRBJ2-7; maybe TRBD2 (7 bases). CDR3: CASSLGGGPYEQYF. The CDR3 DNA sequence: TGTGCCAGCTCTCTTGGGGGGGGCCCCTACGAGCAGTACTTC.